This T cell receptor (beta chain) comes out of a study of OX40 agonist ivuxolimab in advanced cancers. Study-level results: Nonresponders, in some cases, also had low normalized T-cell clonal expansion. Clonal expansion was seen in CD4+ and CD8+ blood T cells by week 6 at 0.1 to 3.0 mg/kg.

The protocol was immunoSEQ multiplex PCR, while the TCRdb copy is restricted to in-frame clones and leaves out a portion. Of tens of thousands of clones in the sample, around 85% were seen once. This CDR3 is built from 16 residues. Germline V CDR1 and CDR2: PRHDT, FYEKMQ (reference sequence). V shed 0 bases, J shed 3 bases, and the junction held 5 bases outside the gene matches. Autoimmune disease history or systemic immunosuppression disqualified patients. With regard to this clone: Its antigen is undetermined.

The rearrangement uses TRBV13 and TRBJ2-7; 10 bases are shared with TRBD2. The sequencing here drew on CD4+ or CD8+ T cells sorted from blood, taken in a trial of the OX40 agonist ivuxolimab. The sequence came from an adult with an advanced solid tumor such as melanoma, head and neck, liver or kidney cancer. The DNA of the CDR3 is TGTGCCAGCAGCTTAGGTATCAGCGGGAGGGTCTACGAGCAGTACTTC. Residues: CASSLGISGRVYEQYF.